A selection of T cell receptor beta chains follows, all from one sample in a study of T cells in Graves' hyperthyroidism and ophthalmopathy. Via MiXCR, TCRdb re-called the multiplex PCR reads, giving one row per CDR3 protein. The top ten clones hold about 34% of a sample with 660,000 or so distinct CDR3 sequences, around 21% of them seen once. The sequenced material came from blood. The receptors derive from a man aged 25-40 years with Graves' ophthalmopathy. CDR3s include the opening cysteine and the closing phenylalanine or tryptophan. The D gene is left open where the match is weak. Clone size is not always given. Where it is, it says once, few, many or a class for expanded clones.

v_call: TRBV15; d_call: .; clone_size: few; j_call: TRBJ1-2; cdr3_aa: CATSRDPEAGANYGYTF; cdr3_nt: TGTGCCACCAGCAGAGATCCGGAGGCAGGAGCTAACTATGGCTACACCTTC
v_call: TRBV5-5; d_call: TRBD1; clone_size: few; j_call: TRBJ1-2; cdr3_aa: CASSQGQGAVYGYTF; cdr3_nt: TGTGCCAGCAGCCAGGGACAGGGGGCAGTCTATGGCTACACCTTC
v_call: TRBV7-2; d_call: TRBD2; clone_size: few; j_call: TRBJ2-1; cdr3_aa: CASSFATSGLVEQFF; cdr3_nt: TGTGCCAGCAGCTTTGCAACTAGCGGGCTTGTGGAGCAGTTCTTC
v_call: TRBV28; d_call: TRBD2; clone_size: many; j_call: TRBJ2-7; cdr3_aa: CASGGTSPAYEQYF; cdr3_nt: TGTGCCAGCGGCGGGACTAGCCCTGCCTACGAGCAGTACTTC
v_call: TRBV4-1; d_call: .; clone_size: few; j_call: TRBJ2-1; cdr3_aa: CASGPPGGEQFF; cdr3_nt: TGCGCCAGCGGGCCTCCCGGGGGTGAGCAGTTCTTC
v_call: TRBV30; d_call: .; clone_size: many; j_call: TRBJ1-1; cdr3_aa: CAWSVGMGTTEAFF; cdr3_nt: TGTGCCTGGAGTGTAGGGATGGGGACCACTGAAGCTTTCTTT
v_call: TRBV6-1; d_call: .; clone_size: .; j_call: TRBJ1-2; cdr3_aa: CASSHEGGQINYGYTF; cdr3_nt: TGTGCCAGCAGTCACGAGGGGGGGCAAATTAACTATGGCTACACCTTC
v_call: TRBV12-3/TRBV12-4; d_call: TRBD1; clone_size: few; j_call: TRBJ1-3; cdr3_aa: CASSWTGLAGNTIYF; cdr3_nt: TGTGCCAGCAGTTGGACAGGGCTGGCTGGAAACACCATATATTTT
v_call: TRBV7-9; d_call: TRBD1; clone_size: .; j_call: TRBJ2-1; cdr3_aa: CASSMTGGGNEQFF; cdr3_nt: TGTGCCAGCAGCATGACAGGGGGCGGCAATGAGCAGTTCTTC
v_call: TRBV27; d_call: TRBD1; clone_size: few; j_call: TRBJ2-7; cdr3_aa: CASSSGGTGAREQYF; cdr3_nt: TGTGCCAGCAGCTCCGGTGGGACAGGGGCCAGGGAGCAGTACTTC